Shown below are 25 T cell receptor beta chains from a single sample sequenced in a study of shared clonotypes between healthy human individuals. Profiling relied on immunoSEQ multiplex PCR, and the TCRdb table lists in-frame clones only, not all of them. This table holds about 960,000 clones, approximately 80% found once. Specimen: memory CD4+ T cells sorted from blood. Documented subset: CD45RA-negative fraction. These TCRs come from a young man in good health.

This clone was seen a few times. CDR3 protein: CASSPFQSASAYNEQFF. CDR3 nucleotides: TGCGCCAGCAGCCCATTTCAGTCGGCTAGCGCCTACAATGAGCAGTTCTTC. This rearrangement joins TRBV5-1 to TRBJ2-1, with D possibly being TRBD2 (6 bases). The germline gives CDR1 SGHRS, CDR2 YFSETQ. V lost 4 bases to trimming and J lost 2 bases, with 19 bases between them. The CDR3 has 17 amino acids.

V is TRBV7-9 and J is TRBJ2-5, with 7 bases lining up with TRBD2. This CDR3 is 11 amino acids long. The J segment lost 5 bases and the V segment lost 11 bases, leaving 5 bases of the junction unmatched. Germline assignment: CDR1 SEHNR and CDR2 FQNEAQ (reference sequence). The CDR3 bases are TGTGCCCTCGAACTAGCGGAGACCCAGTACTTC. It translates to CALELAETQYF.

The rearrangement uses TRBV19 and TRBJ2-5; the D is unclear. Germline V CDR1 and CDR2: LNHDA, SQIVND (reference sequence). Between the trimmed V and J ends, which lost 6 bases and 5 bases, there was a span of 13 bases. This CDR3 has 13 residues. The CDR3 sequence: CASRGSRGETQYF. In DNA, the CDR3 is TGTGCCAGTAGAGGCTCGCGCGGTGAGACCCAGTACTTC.

The chain uses TRBV11-2 and TRBJ2-1, with D perhaps matching TRBD1 or TRBD2 (5 bases each). V shed 6 bases and J shed 6 bases, with 12 bases lying between them. CDR1 SGHAT and CDR2 FQNNGV come from the germline V gene. There are 13 residues in the CDR3. The CDR3 region has the DNA TGTGCCAGCAGAGCGTCGGGACCCAATGAGCAGTTCTTC. Its translation is CASRASGPNEQFF.

This chain joins TRBV14 and TRBJ2-3; perhaps TRBD1 as D (6 bases). V shed 2 bases and J shed 0 bases, with 9 bases lying between them. CDR1 and CDR2 (germline): SGHDN, FVKESK. The CDR3 covers 15 residues. CDR3 sequence: CASSQLGASTDTQYF. DNA of the CDR3: TGTGCCAGCAGCCAACTGGGGGCCAGCACAGATACGCAGTATTTT.

This clone was counted a few times. The CDR3 protein is CASSQDDGTNNYGYTF. The CDR3 region has the DNA TGCGCCAGCAGCCAAGATGATGGGACAAATAACTATGGCTACACCTTC. The V gene is TRBV4-1, the J gene TRBJ1-2, with D possibly being TRBD1 (6 bases). The V end lost 0 bases, the J end lost 1 base, and 12 bases lay between the germline ends. Germline CDR1 reads MGHRA; CDR2 reads YSYEKL. The CDR3 consists of 16 residues.

This clone has at least ten counts. The chain recombines TRBV29-1 with TRBJ2-5, with TRBD1 matching 8 bases. CDR1 is SQVTM, CDR2 ANQGSEA, per germline. The trim removed 2 bases at V and 5 bases at J, leaving 10 bases unmatched. The CDR3 runs 15 residues. The CDR3 nucleotides read TGCAGCGTTGAAAGTCGGGACAGGAGGATGGAGACCCAGTACTTC. Protein sequence: CSVESRDRRMETQYF.

The V call is TRBV5-1, the J call TRBJ2-5, with unresolved D. Trimming removed 4 bases from V and 5 bases from J, with 9 bases in between. Per germline, CDR1 SGHRS and CDR2 YFSETQ. This CDR3 region has 12 residues. CDR3 nucleotides: TGCGCCAGCAGCAATTTGAGGGAGACCCAGTACTTC. Its protein product is CASSNLRETQYF.

This clone has ten or more counts. The V gene is TRBV5-1, the J gene TRBJ2-2; 7 positions match TRBD2. The V gene's germline CDR1 is SGHRS and CDR2 YFSETQ. This CDR3 contains 18 residues. Trimming cost V 4 bases and J 2 bases; bases outside gene matches: 14. CDR3 sequence (DNA): TGCGCCAGCAGCCCAGGCCCACGCGGGAGTCGTAACACCGGGGAGCTGTTTTTT. The encoded protein is CASSPGPRGSRNTGELFF.

The genes are TRBV4-1 and TRBJ1-2; a possible D gene is TRBD1 (6 bases). The CDR3 runs to 13 residues. Trimming cost V 5 bases and J 4 bases, with 11 bases left between them. The V gene's germline CDR1 is MGHRA and CDR2 YSYEKL. The CDR3 sequence: CASSKGGFYGYTF. The CDR3 DNA sequence: TGCGCCAGCAGCAAAGGGGGGTTCTATGGCTACACCTTC.

Comment on this clone: Other DNA variants within this sample encode the same CDR3. Here the CDR3 reads CASSLTSGGSYNEQFF. In DNA form, the CDR3 reads TGCGCCAGCAGCTTGACTAGCGGGGGATCCTACAATGAGCAGTTCTTC. The rearrangement uses TRBV5-1 and TRBJ2-1; 11 bases are shared with TRBD2. This CDR3 has 16 residues. Germline V CDR1 and CDR2: SGHRS, YFSETQ. Trimming took 1 base from V and 1 from J; bases not matched to a gene: 1.

The chain uses TRBV11-2 and TRBJ1-6; 10 bases map to TRBD1. Germline V gives CDR1 SGHAT, CDR2 FQNNGV. The J segment lost 8 bases and the V segment lost 4 bases, leaving 5 bases of the junction unmatched. This CDR3 is 15 amino acids long. The CDR3: CASSSGTGADSPLHF. DNA of the CDR3: TGTGCCAGCAGCTCAGGGACAGGGGCGGATTCACCCCTCCACTTT.

This clone was recorded a few times. The gene calls are TRBV2 and TRBJ1-4; 9 bases line up with TRBD1. This CDR3 is built from 16 residues. Germline CDR1 is SNHLY and CDR2 is FYNNEI. Unmatched junction bases numbered 10, after V lost 3 bases and J lost 8 bases. The CDR3 sequence: CASSESLGQGREKLFF. As DNA, the CDR3 is TGTGCCAGCAGTGAGTCGTTGGGACAGGGAAGAGAAAAACTGTTTTTT. Combining the CDR3 with reference TRBV2 and TRBJ1-4 gives the whole variable domain EPEVTQTPSHQVTQMGQEVILRCVPISNHLYFYWYRQILGQKVEFLVSFYNNEISEKSEIFDDQFSVERPDGSNFTLKIRSTKLEDSAMYFCASSESLGQGREKLFFGSGTQLSVL.

J is TRBJ2-7 and V is TRBV6-6, with D perhaps TRBD1 or TRBD2 (5 bases each). The CDR3 sequence is 15 residues long. The germline V gene encodes CDR1 MNHNY and CDR2 SVGAGI (reference sequence). Trimming cost V 0 bases and J 2 bases, with 11 bases left between them. CDR3: CASSYSGAPTYEQYF. The DNA for the CDR3 is TGTGCCAGCAGTTACTCCGGGGCCCCCACCTACGAGCAGTACTTC.

The genes are TRBV19 and TRBJ2-5; 7 positions match TRBD2. Germline loops: CDR1 LNHDA, CDR2 SQIVND (reference sequence). The CDR3 sequence is 13 residues long. V shed 4 bases, J shed 12 bases, and the junction held 11 bases outside the gene matches. CDR3 DNA sequence: TGTGCCAGTAGTAAGGCTACTAGCGCCCAGAAGTACTTC. Residues: CASSKATSAQKYF.

The chain is built from TRBV2 and TRBJ2-1; 9 nucleotides line up with TRBD2. This CDR3 spans 11 amino acids. Per germline, CDR1 SNHLY and CDR2 FYNNEI. V lost 5 bases to trimming and J lost 10 bases; unmatched junction nucleotides: 0. Here the CDR3 DNA reads TGTGCCAGCAGTCTAGCGGGGGAGCAGTTCTTC. Translated, it gives CASSLAGEQFF.

The genes are TRBV7-8 and TRBJ2-7, with D perhaps assigned TRBD1 or TRBD2 (5 bases each). This CDR3 has 16 amino acids. The ends were cut back, 3 bases at V and 3 bases at J, with 18 bases in the middle. The V gene's germline CDR1 is SGHVS and CDR2 FQNEAQ. The CDR3 DNA reads as TGTGCCAGCAGCTTGGGACCCAACACGGGCCGCTACGAGCAGTACTTC. Translating gives CASSLGPNTGRYEQYF.

The CDR3 here is CASSLGDLLVQYF. CDR3 bases: TGTGCCAGCAGCTTAGGGGACTTATTGGTGCAGTACTTC. The rearrangement uses TRBV11-2 and TRBJ2-7; perhaps TRBD2 as D (6 bases). The CDR3 covers 13 residues. V lost 1 base to trimming and J lost 9 bases, with 13 bases between them. Looked up from germline, CDR1 is SGHAT and CDR2 is FQNNGV.

In this sample, this clone turned up a few times. The V call is TRBV6-6, the J call TRBJ1-5, with no clear D. V was clipped by 5 bases and J by 7 bases, with 9 bases between them. CDR3 length: 12 amino acids. Germline V gene lookup returns CDR1 MNHNY and CDR2 SVGAGI (reference sequence). The CDR3 DNA sequence: TGTGCCAGCAGTCCACGTGGCCAGCCCCAGCATTTT. This codes for CASSPRGQPQHF.

This chain links TRBV7-2 with TRBJ1-3, with D tentatively TRBD1 (6 bases). The V gene lost 2 bases and the J gene lost 2 bases, with 10 bases spanning the gap. This CDR3 comprises 15 residues. Per the germline V gene, CDR1 is SGHTA and CDR2 is FQGNSA. The CDR3 region has the DNA TGTGCCAGCAGCTTAAGAGGACAGCCTGGAAACACCATATATTTT. This translates into CASSLRGQPGNTIYF.

This chain joins TRBV5-6 and TRBJ2-3; the D is unclear. CDR1 is SGHDT, CDR2 YYEEEE, per germline. V gave up 3 bases and J gave up 5 bases, with 4 bases separating them. This CDR3 is built from 11 residues. CDR3 sequence: CASSSLDTQYF. For the CDR3, the DNA is TGTGCCAGCAGCTCCCTAGATACGCAGTATTTT.

The chain is built from TRBV5-4 and TRBJ2-7; 9 bases line up with TRBD1. The germline CDR1 and CDR2 sequences are SGHNT and YYREEE (reference sequence). The CDR3 is 15 residues long. Trimming took 0 bases from V and 0 from J; bases not matched to a gene: 1. The CDR3 reads CASSLGDRDSYEQYF. Here the CDR3 DNA reads TGTGCCAGCAGCTTGGGGGACAGGGACTCCTACGAGCAGTACTTC. Combining the CDR3 with reference TRBV5-4 and TRBJ2-7 gives the whole variable domain ETGVTQSPTHLIKTRGQQVTLRCSSQSGHNTVSWYQQALGQGPQFIFQYYREEENGRGNFPPRFSGLQFPNYSSELNVNALELDDSALYLCASSLGDRDSYEQYFGPGTRLTVT.

V gene TRBV2 combines with J gene TRBJ2-1, with TRBD2 identical over 11 bases. J was trimmed by 3 bases and V by 3 bases; bases with no gene match: 4. Germline CDR1 is SNHLY and CDR2 is FYNNEI. This CDR3 region has 16 residues. The CDR3 DNA reads TGTGCCAGCAGTGACTTCCTAGCGGGGGGCTACAATGAGCAGTTCTTC. Amino acids: CASSDFLAGGYNEQFF.

In this sample, this clone turned up a few times. The chain has TRBV7-9 and TRBJ1-6, with 7 bases fitting TRBD1. This CDR3 has 14 residues. V dropped 7 bases and J dropped 7; count of bases not matched to a gene: 7. Per germline, CDR1 SEHNR and CDR2 FQNEAQ (reference sequence). The CDR3 DNA follows: TGTGCCAGCACCCGACAGGGCGGGAATTCACCCCTCCACTTT. It translates to CASTRQGGNSPLHF.

Turning to this clone: This sample includes further DNA sequences coding for the same CDR3. The chain carries TRBV19 and TRBJ2-3; TRBD1 matches at 9 bases. The CDR3 is 13 residues long. From germline, CDR1 is LNHDA and CDR2 SQIVND (reference sequence). Trimming at V came to 5 bases and at J to 3 bases, leaving 0 bases not matched to a gene. The CDR3 spells CASSGTGTDTQYF. CDR3 DNA sequence: TGTGCCAGTAGTGGGACAGGGACAGATACGCAGTATTTT.